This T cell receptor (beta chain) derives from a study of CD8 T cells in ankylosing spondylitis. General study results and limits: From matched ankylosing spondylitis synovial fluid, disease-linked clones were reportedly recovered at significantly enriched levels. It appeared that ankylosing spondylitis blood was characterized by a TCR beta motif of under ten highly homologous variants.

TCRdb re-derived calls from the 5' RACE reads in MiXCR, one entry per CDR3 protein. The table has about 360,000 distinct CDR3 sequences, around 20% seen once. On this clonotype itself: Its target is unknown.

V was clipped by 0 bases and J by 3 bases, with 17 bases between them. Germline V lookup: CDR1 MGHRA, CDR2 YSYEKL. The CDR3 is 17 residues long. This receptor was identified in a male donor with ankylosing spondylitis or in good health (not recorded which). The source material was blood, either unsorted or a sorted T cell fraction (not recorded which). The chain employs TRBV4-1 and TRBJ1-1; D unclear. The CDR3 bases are TGCGCCAGCAGCCAAGATATGGGTTATCGGTCCTACACTGAAGCTTTCTTT. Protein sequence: CASSQDMGYRSYTEAFF.